Presented here are 26 T cell receptor beta chains from one specimen sequenced in a study of radiation and T cells in renal cell carcinoma. Profiled with immunoSEQ multiplex PCR; TCRdb holds only in-frame clones, not every one. This table holds 97,000 or so clones, approximately 82% found once. Time point in this sample: blood 4 weeks post-SBRT, at nephrectomy. Documented treatment: 15 Gy SBRT to primary tumor, nephrectomy 4 weeks later. Sequenced here: blood, sampled from a patient whose treatment included radiotherapy and nephrectomy. All receptors derive from a man between 60 and 75 years old with renal cell carcinoma.

This clone was counted a single time. The gene calls are TRBV7-9 and TRBJ2-6; 8 bases are shared with TRBD1. After removal of 5 bases from V and 0 bases from J, the junction contained 6 bases not matched to a gene. Looked up from germline, CDR1 is SEHNR and CDR2 is FQNEAQ (reference sequence). The CDR3 consists of 17 residues. In nucleotides, the CDR3 is TGTGCCAGCAGCCGCGGGACAGGCCTCTCTGGGGCCAACGTCCTGACTTTC. Protein product: CASSRGTGLSGANVLTF.

V is TRBV2 and J is TRBJ2-7, with 11 bases matching TRBD2. This CDR3 is 13 amino acids long. V shed 7 bases and J 2 bases; nucleotides not matched to a gene: 1. Germline V gene data show CDR1 as SNHLY and CDR2 as FYNNEI. DNA of the CDR3: TGTGCCAGCATGGGACTAGCGGCCTACGAGCAGTACTTC. Protein product: CASMGLAAYEQYF.

The chain employs TRBV11-3 and TRBJ2-7; D is uncertain. The V gene lost 2 bases and the J gene lost 7 bases, with 12 bases spanning the gap. Looked up from germline, CDR1 is SGHNT and CDR2 is YENEEA. The CDR3 spans 13 residues. The CDR3 nucleotides read TGTGCCAGCAGCTTAAATCCGTTGGGGGAGCAGTACTTC. Encoded protein: CASSLNPLGEQYF.

V usage is TRBV4-3 and J usage is TRBJ1-1; a weak D match, TRBD1 (6 bases). V lost 5 bases and J 4 bases, leaving 14 bases between the germline ends. Per germline, CDR1 LGHNA and CDR2 YSLEER. This CDR3 region has 14 residues. The CDR3 is CASSGVSGATEAFF. For the CDR3, the DNA is TGCGCCAGCAGCGGCGTATCAGGGGCCACTGAAGCTTTCTTT.

The chain carries TRBV5-4 and TRBJ1-6, with D possibly being TRBD1 (5 bases). V lost 1 base, J lost 9 bases, and 11 bases lay in between. This CDR3 has 14 residues. The germline CDR1 and CDR2 sequences are SGHNT and YYREEE (reference sequence). CDR3 in amino acids: CASSLQGIRSPLHF. The DNA of the CDR3 is TGTGCCAGCAGCTTGCAGGGAATTCGTTCACCCCTCCACTTT.

V usage is TRBV7-2 and J usage is TRBJ2-6, with D uncertain. This CDR3 is built from 13 residues. Germline V gives CDR1 SGHTA, CDR2 FQGNSA. Trimming removed 4 bases at V and 3 bases at J, with 4 bases between. The CDR3 sequence: CASSSNGANVLTF. As DNA, the CDR3 is TGTGCCAGCAGCTCTAATGGGGCCAACGTCCTGACTTTC.

This rearrangement joins TRBV5-4 to TRBJ2-4; no definite D call. Germline V lookup: CDR1 SGHNT, CDR2 YYREEE (reference sequence). The CDR3 extends over 15 amino acids. V gave up 1 base and J gave up 0 bases, with 8 bases separating them. DNA for the CDR3: TGTGCCAGCAGCTTGACGCGTGGAGCCAAAAACATTCAGTACTTC. Residues: CASSLTRGAKNIQYF.

This clone was observed a single time. The gene calls are TRBV19 and TRBJ2-3, with 7 bases fitting TRBD1. With V trimmed by 4 bases and J by 2 bases, 6 bases remained unmatched. Germline CDR1 and CDR2: LNHDA and SQIVND (reference sequence). The CDR3 is made up of 15 amino acids. The chain's CDR3 is CASSRDSQSTDTQYF. Written as DNA, the CDR3 is TGTGCCAGTAGTAGGGACAGCCAATCCACAGATACGCAGTATTTT.

The CDR3 is CASSPGEGVLHEQYF. The CDR3 DNA reads as TGCGCCAGCAGCCCCGGGGAGGGCGTGCTCCACGAGCAGTACTTC. The chain uses TRBV10-2 and TRBJ2-7, with TRBD2 identical over 7 bases. CDR3 size: 15 residues. J gave up 5 bases and V 6 bases, and 13 bases lay outside the gene matches. Germline-derived CDR1 and CDR2 are WSHSY and SAAADI.

The table lists this clone with a few counts. CDR3 in DNA: TGTGCCAGCAGCTTGGAAAGAAGCTGGAGCACAGATACGCAGTATTTT. It yields the protein CASSLERSWSTDTQYF. The chain employs TRBV5-6 and TRBJ2-3; D not certain. CDR1 and CDR2 from the germline V gene are SGHDT and YYEEEE. Trimming shortened V by 0 bases and J by 0 bases, and 11 bases separated the two germline ends. The CDR3 sequence is 16 residues long.

The chain carries TRBV5-6 and TRBJ1-5, with 8 bases that match TRBD1. Germline V lookup: CDR1 SGHDT, CDR2 YYEEEE. Germline trimming cut 0 bases from V and 3 bases from J; bases unmatched to any gene: 5. This CDR3 has 16 residues. The CDR3 DNA sequence: TGTGCCAGCAGCTTGGCGTTACAGGGGGACAATCAGCCCCAGCATTTT. Its translation: CASSLALQGDNQPQHF.

The sample holds one count of this clone. The gene calls are TRBV7-2 and TRBJ2-3; 11 bases are a match to TRBD2. Germline values: CDR1 SGHTA, CDR2 FQGNSA. The CDR3 runs 16 residues. Losses at the gene ends were 5 bases for V and 3 bases for J; bases not matched to a gene: 7. CDR3: CASSITSGRGTDTQYF. In DNA form, the CDR3 reads TGTGCCAGCAGCATTACTAGCGGGAGAGGGACAGATACGCAGTATTTT.

This clone was detected once. The chain combines TRBV28 with TRBJ1-1, with D uncertain. Trimming shortened V by 6 bases and J by 11 bases, and 13 bases separated the two germline ends. This CDR3 region has 11 residues. Germline loops: CDR1 MDHEN, CDR2 SYDVKM. CDR3 protein: CASSSRGEAFF. The CDR3 DNA reads TGTGCCAGCAGCTCGAGAGGAGAGGCTTTCTTT.

This clone was recorded once. CDR3 sequence: CASSLTYGELFF. DNA of the CDR3: TGTGCCAGCAGCTTAACGTACGGGGAGCTGTTTTTT. The rearrangement joins TRBV7-3 to TRBJ2-2; D is unclear. The V gene lost 0 bases and the J gene lost 7 bases, with 3 bases spanning the gap. The CDR3 has 12 amino acids. Germline V lookup: CDR1 SGHTA, CDR2 FQGTGA.

The rearrangement links TRBV5-1 to TRBJ1-5; D call uncertain. V was cut by 4 bases and J by 5 bases, with 10 bases left in between. Germline V gene data show CDR1 as SGHRS and CDR2 as YFSETQ. The CDR3 sequence is 13 residues long. The CDR3 sequence is CASSAAGDQPQHF. The CDR3 nucleotides are TGCGCCAGCAGCGCGGCCGGGGATCAGCCCCAGCATTTT. The whole variable domain, remainder taken from reference TRBV5-1 and TRBJ1-5, is KAGVTQTPRYLIKTRGQQVTLSCSPISGHRSVSWYQQTPGQGLQFLFEYFSETQRNKGNFPGRFSGRQFSNSRSEMNVSTLELGDSALYLCASSAAGDQPQHFGDGTRLSIL.

V is TRBV4-2 and J is TRBJ1-3; TRBD1 might be the D (5 bases). Germline CDR1 and CDR2: LGHNA and YNFKEQ. Between the trimmed V and J ends, which lost 1 base and 0 bases, there was a span of 10 bases. This CDR3 comprises 16 residues. CDR3 bases: TGTGCCAGCAGCCAAGCCCCGCAGGGCTCTGGAAACACCATATATTTT. Translating gives CASSQAPQGSGNTIYF.

The genes are TRBV10-3 and TRBJ2-3, with TRBD2 matching 14 bases. The trim removed 5 bases at V and 5 bases at J, leaving 6 bases unmatched. CDR1 ENHRY and CDR2 SYGVKD come from the germline V gene. The length of the CDR3 is 16 residues. CDR3 coding DNA: TGTGCCATCAGTCAGGGACTAGCGGGAGCGAAAGATACGCAGTATTTT. Residues: CAISQGLAGAKDTQYF.

V gene TRBV12-2 combines with J gene TRBJ1-1. TRBV12-2 is flagged as a pseudogene. This CDR3 spans 15 amino acids. The CDR3 region has the DNA TGTGCAAGTCGCTTAGGGCGCTTCCTGGACACTGAAGCTTTCTTT. Translating gives CASRLGRFLDTEAFF.

The chain couples TRBV5-1 to TRBJ2-4, with TRBD1 matching over 7 bases. The ends lost 4 bases at V and 6 bases at J; junction bases unmatched: 7. This CDR3 region has 14 residues. The germline V gene encodes CDR1 SGHRS and CDR2 YFSETQ. This CDR3 is CASSPTGALNIQYF. DNA for the CDR3: TGCGCCAGCAGCCCAACAGGGGCGCTAAACATTCAGTACTTC.

This clone showed up just a few times. The chain links TRBV6-6 to TRBJ2-7; D uncertain. The ends were cut back, 4 bases at V and 3 bases at J, with 7 bases in the middle. The germline gives CDR1 MNHNY, CDR2 SVGAGI (reference sequence). The CDR3 loop spans 12 amino acids. The CDR3 here is CASSLDGYEQYF. The CDR3 DNA sequence: TGTGCCAGCAGTTTAGACGGCTACGAGCAGTACTTC.

The chain joins TRBV4-1 to TRBJ2-1; 9 bases match TRBD2. CDR3 size: 16 residues. V shed 2 bases, J shed 8 bases, and the junction held 10 bases outside the gene matches. The germline CDR1 and CDR2 sequences are MGHRA and YSYEKL. The CDR3 protein is CASSQPPRREGDEQFF. The CDR3 bases are TGCGCCAGCAGCCAACCCCCGAGGCGGGAGGGGGATGAGCAGTTCTTC.

The chain employs TRBV6-6 and TRBJ1-6, with D perhaps matching TRBD1 (5 bases). The CDR3 extends over 12 amino acids. From germline, CDR1 is MNHNY and CDR2 SVGAGI (reference sequence). The V and J ends lost 6 bases and 8 bases respectively, with 8 bases between them. CDR3 amino acids: CASRVGDSPLHF. The DNA for the CDR3 is TGTGCCAGCAGAGTAGGGGATTCACCCCTCCACTTT.

This clone was seen a few times. This chain uses TRBV14 with TRBJ2-7; D gene unclear. The CDR3 runs to 14 residues. Germline V gene sequence: CDR1 SGHDN, CDR2 FVKESK. Trimming took off 3 bases at V and 9 bases at J, with 18 bases between the two ends. The DNA for the CDR3 is TGTGCCAGCAGCCATGGCAGAGACCGCTATGTGCAGTACTTC. Amino acid sequence: CASSHGRDRYVQYF.

The CDR3: CASSFTGMGNQPQHF. DNA of the CDR3: TGTGCCAGCAGCTTTACCGGAATGGGCAATCAGCCCCAGCATTTT. This chain connects TRBV7-2 to TRBJ1-5, with D unresolved. Trimming removed 3 bases from V and 2 bases from J, with 11 bases in between. Germline CDR1 reads SGHTA; CDR2 reads FQGNSA. The CDR3 runs to 15 residues.

V and J are TRBV9 and TRBJ2-6; no clear D. Trimming left V 2 bases short and J 0 bases short, with 15 bases between. The germline V gene encodes CDR1 SGDLS and CDR2 YYNGEE. This CDR3 region has 18 residues. The CDR3, as DNA: TGTGCCAGCAGCGTGCCGCGGACCCTCTCCTCTGGGGCCAACGTCCTGACTTTC. The encoded protein is CASSVPRTLSSGANVLTF.

The rearrangement joins TRBV6-6 to TRBJ2-3; 11 nucleotides line up with TRBD1. The CDR3 runs to 16 residues. Germline CDR1 MNHNY, CDR2 SVGAGI (reference sequence). The V and J ends lost 6 bases and 5 bases, in that order; junction bases with no gene match: 10. In DNA form, the CDR3 reads TGTGCCAGCAGCAGCTTCCCGGGACAGGGGGAAGATACGCAGTATTTT. Translated: CASSSFPGQGEDTQYF.